A single sample gave rise to the 19 T cell receptor beta chains below, sequenced in a study of Graves' ophthalmopathy and Graves' hyperthyroidism. RNA served as the template for amplifying TCR beta CDR3 regions. HTBI-primed RT-PCR formed the first round, and a multiplex PCR formed the second. TCRdb recomputed calls from the multiplex PCR reads with MiXCR, one row per CDR3 protein. The sample gives about 210,000 distinct CDR3 sequences, 25% to 30% of which show up once; about 8.2% is in the top ten. Sequencing was carried out using peripheral blood. These receptors all stem from a man aged 45-65 years with Graves' ophthalmopathy.

This clonotype was counted at least ten times. DNA of the CDR3: TGCAGTGCGAGCAGGACTAGCGGAGAAGAGACCCAGTACTTC. Translation: CSASRTSGEETQYF. V and J are TRBV20-1 and TRBJ2-5, with TRBD2 matching 10 bases. CDR1 is DFQATT, CDR2 SNEGSKA, per germline (reference sequence). The CDR3 totals 14 residues. Unmatched junction bases numbered 7, after V lost 6 bases and J lost 3 bases.

This clonotype was recorded at least ten times. The chain carries TRBV5-1 and TRBJ2-7; 7 nucleotides match TRBD2. J was trimmed by 4 bases and V by 0 bases; bases with no gene match: 4. Germline CDR1 is SGHRS and CDR2 is YFSETQ. This CDR3 spans 14 amino acids. In nucleotides, the CDR3 is TGCGCCAGCAGCTTGGTTGGGGGGGTTTACGAGCAGTACTTC. Protein sequence: CASSLVGGVYEQYF.

This clonotype was detected many times. The gene calls are TRBV27 and TRBJ1-5; D remains unclear. With 1 base removed from V and 2 bases from J, the gap between germline ends came to 12 bases. The CDR3 consists of 16 residues. CDR1 is MNHEY and CDR2 is SMNVEV in the germline V gene (reference sequence). CDR3 region: CASSLYGPLGNQPQHF. The CDR3 DNA sequence: TGTGCCAGCAGTTTATATGGTCCTTTGGGCAATCAGCCCCAGCATTTT.

This clonotype was picked up many times. V is TRBV11-2 and J is TRBJ2-2; unclear D gene. CDR3 length equals 13 residues. V dropped 4 bases and J dropped 9 bases, with 12 bases sitting between them. Germline-derived CDR1 and CDR2 are SGHAT and FQNNGV. CDR3 amino acids: CASSSGFPRELFF. In DNA form, the CDR3 reads TGTGCCAGCAGCTCCGGATTTCCACGGGAGCTGTTTTTT.

The J gene is TRBJ2-5, the V gene TRBV25-1; D unclear. The V end was cut by 4 bases, the J end by 2 bases, with 11 bases between. The CDR3 has 14 amino acids. Germline V gene lookup returns CDR1 MGHDK and CDR2 SYGVNS. The CDR3 sequence is CASSGRLGQETQYF. The CDR3 DNA follows: TGTGCCAGCAGTGGCAGATTGGGACAAGAGACCCAGTACTTC.

This clonotype came up many times. The J gene is TRBJ2-7, the V gene TRBV10-3; D ambiguous. CDR3 length equals 14 residues. CDR1 ENHRY and CDR2 SYGVKD come from the germline V gene. V dropped 3 bases and J dropped 2 bases, with 11 bases sitting between them. CDR3 sequence: CAISDILAPYEQYF. CDR3 coding DNA: TGTGCCATCAGTGACATACTGGCCCCCTACGAGCAGTACTTC.

This clonotype occurred many times. CDR3 in amino acids: CASSPAVQATTDYEQYF. CDR3 sequence (DNA): TGCGCCAGCAGCCCAGCGGTACAGGCCACAACGGACTACGAGCAGTACTTC. The chain joins TRBV4-3 to TRBJ2-7; D assignment may be TRBD1 or TRBD2 (5 bases each). The length of the CDR3 is 17 residues. CDR1 and CDR2 from the germline V gene are LGHNA and YSLEER. Trimming stripped 4 bases from V and 3 bases from J, with 22 bases between.

This clonotype was seen ten or more times. CDR3 residues: CASSHKGQGTNVLTF. The CDR3 DNA sequence: TGTGCCAGCAGCCACAAGGGACAGGGGACCAACGTCCTGACTTTC. J is TRBJ2-6 and V is TRBV11-2; TRBD1 matches 10 bases. V shed 5 bases and J 8 bases; nucleotides not matched to a gene: 6. The CDR3 has 15 amino acids. Germline lookup yields CDR1 SGHAT and CDR2 FQNNGV.

This clonotype was seen at least ten times. This chain links TRBV14 with TRBJ1-1; D uncertain. The CDR3 consists of 13 residues. Germline CDR1 SGHDN, CDR2 FVKESK. V gave up 4 bases and J gave up 3 bases, with 9 bases separating them. In DNA, the CDR3 is TGTGCCAGCAGCCCCCTGACACACACTGAAGCTTTCTTT. It codes for CASSPLTHTEAFF.

This clonotype has ten or more counts. V usage is TRBV28 and J usage is TRBJ2-2; maybe TRBD2 (7 bases). CDR1 and CDR2 (germline): MDHEN, SYDVKM. V was pared by 8 bases and J by 4 bases, with 14 bases between. The CDR3 covers 14 residues. CDR3 in amino acids: CASGGALTTGELFF. CDR3 bases: TGTGCCAGCGGGGGGGCCTTAACCACCGGGGAGCTGTTTTTT.

This clonotype came up many times. This sequence joins TRBV7-9 and TRBJ2-2, with 7 bases identical to TRBD1. The length of the CDR3 is 15 residues. Germline trimming cut 5 bases from V and 6 bases from J; bases unmatched to any gene: 9. CDR1 and CDR2 from the germline V gene are SEHNR and FQNEAQ (reference sequence). This chain's CDR3 is CASSQTTGVSGELFF. For the CDR3, the DNA is TGTGCCAGCAGCCAAACCACAGGGGTCTCCGGGGAGCTGTTTTTT.

This clonotype has ten or more counts. In DNA, the CDR3 is TGTGCCAGCAGTTTTTCCGGGACATGGGGGGAGACCCAGTACTTC. The encoded protein is CASSFSGTWGETQYF. The chain combines TRBV27 with TRBJ2-5; D may be TRBD1 (6 bases). V gave up 3 bases and J gave up 5 bases, with 16 bases separating them. Germline-derived CDR1 and CDR2 are MNHEY and SMNVEV (reference sequence). The CDR3 spans 15 residues.

This clonotype was found many times. The J gene is TRBJ2-2, the V gene TRBV29-1, with D possibly called TRBD1 or TRBD2 (5 bases each). Germline V lookup: CDR1 SQVTM, CDR2 ANQGSEA. Trimming pared 3 bases from V and 6 bases from J, leaving 14 bases between. CDR3 length equals 14 residues. The CDR3 reads CSVEGVGKAGELFF. The CDR3 DNA reads as TGCAGCGTTGAGGGGGTAGGCAAGGCCGGGGAGCTGTTTTTT.

The genes are TRBV6-1 and TRBJ1-2, with D perhaps matching TRBD1 (5 bases). Trimming left V 2 bases short and J 3 bases short, with 7 bases between. Germline V gene sequence: CDR1 MNHNS, CDR2 SASEGT. This CDR3 comprises 13 residues. In nucleotides, the CDR3 is TGTGCCAGCAGTGAACTGGGGGACTATGGCTACACCTTC. Its translation is CASSELGDYGYTF.

Many counts were recorded for this clonotype. V gene TRBV7-9 combines with J gene TRBJ2-2; 8 bases align to TRBD1. The germline CDR1 and CDR2 sequences are SEHNR and FQNEAQ (reference sequence). V dropped 5 bases and J dropped 6; count of bases not matched to a gene: 8. This CDR3 is built from 15 residues. The DNA of the CDR3 is TGTGCCAGCAGCCCAGGGGGCGCAGAACCCGGGGAGCTGTTTTTT. Translated, it gives CASSPGGAEPGELFF.

This clonotype appeared many times. The rearrangement links TRBV7-2 to TRBJ2-7, with D possibly being TRBD1 (6 bases). V was cut by 7 bases and J by 0 bases, with 16 bases left in between. From germline, CDR1 is SGHTA and CDR2 FQGNSA. The CDR3 loop spans 15 amino acids. The CDR3 DNA sequence: TGTGCCAGCACCCGGGTTGGGGGCCTCTCCTACGAGCAGTACTTC. It codes for CASTRVGGLSYEQYF.

The V gene is TRBV6-2 or TRBV6-3, the J gene TRBJ2-5, with a weak D call TRBD1 (6 bases). CDR3 size: 15 residues. V lost 2 bases and J 4 bases, leaving 14 bases between the germline ends. The germline V gene has CDR1 MNHEY and CDR2 SVGEGT. CDR3 bases: TGTGCCAGCAGTTACATCACAGGGTCGGGAGAGACCCAGTACTTC. Protein product: CASSYITGSGETQYF.

The chain couples TRBV27 to TRBJ2-5, with D possibly being TRBD2 (5 bases). There are 14 residues in the CDR3. The V end lost 3 bases, the J end lost 5 bases, and 13 bases lay between the germline ends. The germline V gene has CDR1 MNHEY and CDR2 SMNVEV (reference sequence). The CDR3 region has the DNA TGTGCCAGCAGTTTTGCCGGAACTAGGGAGACCCAGTACTTC. Encoded protein: CASSFAGTRETQYF.

This clonotype was observed many times. The chain joins TRBV28 to TRBJ2-2; 7 nucleotides align to TRBD2. Per germline, CDR1 MDHEN and CDR2 SYDVKM. Unmatched junction bases numbered 3, after V lost 4 bases and J lost 4 bases. This CDR3 has 14 residues. CDR3 nucleotide sequence: TGTGCCAGCAGTTCGCGCGGGGGCACCGGGGAGCTGTTTTTT. The encoded protein is CASSSRGGTGELFF.